This T cell receptor (beta chain) was sequenced during a study of blood T cells in healthy people across ages. Study results and limitations: When one million T cells were used, diversity estimates were thought to be underestimates. Not knowing donor CMV status may have confounded expanded clonotype changes.

About this clonotype itself: Its target is unknown.

This CDR3 is 16 amino acids long. Deletions cut 4 bases from V and 2 bases from J, with 16 bases between. Germline CDR1 MNHNY, CDR2 SVGAGI (reference sequence). For the second PCR, which ran for about 7 to 11 cycles, a sample-barcoded 5' primer and a J-beta primer mix were used. A template-switch adaptor that had 12 random nucleotides put a tag on each cDNA molecule. Sequencing yielded, for each sample, at least 3 million paired-end reads carrying CDR3. TCRdb itself ran the 5' RACE reads through MiXCR, one entry per CDR3 protein. This table holds around 1,800,000 distinct CDR3 sequences, roughly 43% found once.

The V and J genes are TRBV6-6 and TRBJ2-3; maybe TRBD2 (5 bases). The TCR was taken from a human donor in good health. Sequencing input: blood. The CDR3 is CASSSRGSLYTDTQYF. CDR3 nucleotide sequence: TGTGCCAGCAGTTCAAGAGGGAGCCTCTACACAGATACGCAGTATTTT.